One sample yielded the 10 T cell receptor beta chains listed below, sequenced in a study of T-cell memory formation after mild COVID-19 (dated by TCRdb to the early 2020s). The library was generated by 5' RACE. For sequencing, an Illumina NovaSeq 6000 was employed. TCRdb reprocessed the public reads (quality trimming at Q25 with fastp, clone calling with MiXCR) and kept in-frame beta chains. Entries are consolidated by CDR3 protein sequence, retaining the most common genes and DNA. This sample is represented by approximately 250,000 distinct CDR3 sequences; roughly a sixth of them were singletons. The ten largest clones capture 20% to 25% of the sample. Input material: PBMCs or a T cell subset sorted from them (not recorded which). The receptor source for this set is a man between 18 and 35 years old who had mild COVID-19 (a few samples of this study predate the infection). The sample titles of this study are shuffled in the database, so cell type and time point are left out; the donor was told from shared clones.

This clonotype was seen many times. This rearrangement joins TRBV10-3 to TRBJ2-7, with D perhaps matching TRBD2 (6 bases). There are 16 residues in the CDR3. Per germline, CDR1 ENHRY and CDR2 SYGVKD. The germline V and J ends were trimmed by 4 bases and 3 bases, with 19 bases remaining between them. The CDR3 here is CAISARRDWLGYEQYF. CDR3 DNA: TGTGCCATCAGTGCCCGGCGGGATTGGCTCGGCTACGAGCAGTACTTC.

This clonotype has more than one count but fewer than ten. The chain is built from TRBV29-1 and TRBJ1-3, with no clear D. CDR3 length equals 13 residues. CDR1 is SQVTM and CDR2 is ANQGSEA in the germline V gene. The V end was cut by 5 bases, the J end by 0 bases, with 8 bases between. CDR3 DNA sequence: TGCAGCGTTCTCAAGAGCTCTGGAAACACCATATATTTT. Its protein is CSVLKSSGNTIYF.

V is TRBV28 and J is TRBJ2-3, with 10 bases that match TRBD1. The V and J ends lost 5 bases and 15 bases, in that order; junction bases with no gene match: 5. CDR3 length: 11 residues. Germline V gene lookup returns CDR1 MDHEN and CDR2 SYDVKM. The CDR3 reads CASSPGQGSYF. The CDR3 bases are TGTGCCAGCAGTCCGGGACAGGGGTCATATTTT.

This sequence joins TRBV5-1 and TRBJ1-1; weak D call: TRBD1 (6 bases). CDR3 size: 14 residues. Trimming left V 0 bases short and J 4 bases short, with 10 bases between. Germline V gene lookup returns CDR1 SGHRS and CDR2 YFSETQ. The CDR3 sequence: CASSLDRASTEAFF. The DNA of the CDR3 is TGCGCCAGCAGCTTGGACAGGGCGAGCACTGAAGCTTTCTTT.

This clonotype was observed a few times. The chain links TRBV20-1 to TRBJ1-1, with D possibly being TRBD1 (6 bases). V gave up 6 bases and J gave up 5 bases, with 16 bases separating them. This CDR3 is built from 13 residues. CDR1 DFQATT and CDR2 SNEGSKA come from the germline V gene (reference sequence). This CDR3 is CSAHRGAGTEAFF. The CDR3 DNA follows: TGCAGTGCCCACCGGGGGGCAGGAACTGAAGCTTTCTTT.

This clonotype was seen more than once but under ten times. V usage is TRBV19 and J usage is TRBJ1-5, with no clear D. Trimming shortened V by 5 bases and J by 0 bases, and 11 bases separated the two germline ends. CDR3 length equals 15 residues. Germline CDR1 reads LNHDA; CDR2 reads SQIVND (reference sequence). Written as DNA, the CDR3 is TGTGCCAGTAGTGCGTACGGGCCTAGCAATCAGCCCCAGCATTTT. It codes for CASSAYGPSNQPQHF.

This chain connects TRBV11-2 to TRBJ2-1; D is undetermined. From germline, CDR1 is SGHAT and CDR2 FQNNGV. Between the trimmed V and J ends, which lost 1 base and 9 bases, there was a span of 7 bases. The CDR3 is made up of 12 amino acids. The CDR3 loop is CASSLVSVEQFF. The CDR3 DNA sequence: TGTGCCAGCAGCTTAGTTTCTGTTGAGCAGTTCTTC.

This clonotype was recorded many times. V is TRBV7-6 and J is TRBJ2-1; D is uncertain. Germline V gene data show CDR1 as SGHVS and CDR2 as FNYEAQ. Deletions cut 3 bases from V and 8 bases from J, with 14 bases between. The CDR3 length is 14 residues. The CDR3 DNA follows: TGTGCCAGCAGCTTCCAATTTGGTATCGATGAGCAGTTCTTC. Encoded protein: CASSFQFGIDEQFF.

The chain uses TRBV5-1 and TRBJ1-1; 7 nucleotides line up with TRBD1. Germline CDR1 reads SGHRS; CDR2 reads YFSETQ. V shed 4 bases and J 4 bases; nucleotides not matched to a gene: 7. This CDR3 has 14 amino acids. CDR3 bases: TGCGCCAGCAGCACGGGAGGACAGGCCACTGAAGCTTTCTTT. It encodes CASSTGGQATEAFF. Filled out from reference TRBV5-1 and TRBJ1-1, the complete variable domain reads KAGVTQTPRYLIKTRGQQVTLSCSPISGHRSVSWYQQTPGQGLQFLFEYFSETQRNKGNFPGRFSGRQFSNSRSEMNVSTLELGDSALYLCASSTGGQATEAFFGQGTRLTVV.

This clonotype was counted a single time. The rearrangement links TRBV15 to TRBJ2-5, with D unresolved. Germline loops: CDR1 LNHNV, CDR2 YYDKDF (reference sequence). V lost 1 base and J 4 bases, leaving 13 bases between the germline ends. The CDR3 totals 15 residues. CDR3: CATSRGPLGGETQYF. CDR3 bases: TGTGCCACCAGCAGAGGCCCCCTAGGTGGAGAGACCCAGTACTTC.